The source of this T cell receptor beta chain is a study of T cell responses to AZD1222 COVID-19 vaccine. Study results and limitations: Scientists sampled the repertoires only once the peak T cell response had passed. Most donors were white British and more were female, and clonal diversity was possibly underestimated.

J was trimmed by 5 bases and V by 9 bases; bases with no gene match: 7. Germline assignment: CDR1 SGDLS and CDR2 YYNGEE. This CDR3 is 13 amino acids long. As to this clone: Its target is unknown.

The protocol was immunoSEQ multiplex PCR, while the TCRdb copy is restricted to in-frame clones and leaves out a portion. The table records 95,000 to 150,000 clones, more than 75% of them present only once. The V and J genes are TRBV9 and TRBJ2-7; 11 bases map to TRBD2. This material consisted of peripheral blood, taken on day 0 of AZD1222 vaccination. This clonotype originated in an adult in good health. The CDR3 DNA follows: TGTGCCATACCAACTAGCGGGAGTAACGAGCAGTACTTC. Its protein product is CAIPTSGSNEQYF.